This is a list of T cell receptor beta chains from one sample in a study of blood T cells in healthy people across ages. TCRdb processed the 5' RACE reads anew with MiXCR; each CDR3 protein has one entry. The sample consists of approximately 1,700,000 distinct CDR3 sequences, more than 35% of them appearing once. Sequencing was performed on blood. The receptor source for this set is a human donor in good health. Each CDR3 is given without its conserved first and last residue. Only some rows state a clone size, as once, few, many or a class for expanded clones.

TRBV6-6	TRBJ1-4	-	ASSYSQPGGSNEKLF
TRBV29-1	TRBJ2-3	few	SVREAGGGTDTQY
TRBV3-1	TRBJ2-1	-	ASSQGPLAGGPSCNEQF
TRBV4-1	TRBJ2-3	-	ASSHFTSGGASDTQY
TRBV9	TRBJ2-3	-	ASSDSDSDTQY
TRBV5-1	TRBJ2-3	-	ASSPAGPSTDTQY
TRBV29-1	TRBJ1-2	-	SVVATGQNGYT
TRBV29-1	TRBJ2-7	-	SVEEALQNSYEQY
TRBV5-1	TRBJ2-7	few	ASSLVGPQQGSYEQY
TRBV7-6	TRBJ2-7	-	ASSPRGTGYEQY
TRBV9	TRBJ2-4	few	ASSVGAGGTFVIQY
TRBV12-3/TRBV12-4	TRBJ1-4	-	ASSRQMIEEKLF
TRBV3-1	TRBJ2-1	-	ASSQGLAGDYEQF
TRBV12-3/TRBV12-4	TRBJ1-2	-	ASSLSQVYGYT
TRBV27	TRBJ2-7	-	ASQRGDEQY
TRBV7-2	TRBJ1-4	few	ASSPGGRSVNEKLF
TRBV4-3	TRBJ2-7	-	ASSQEFGTGSYEQY
TRBV20-1	TRBJ2-7	many	SAEGVNSYEQY
TRBV7-2	TRBJ2-4	-	ASSHEGGLNIQY
TRBV6-2/TRBV6-3	TRBJ1-1	few	ASGRPMNTEAF
TRBV7-2	TRBJ1-1	-	ASSVGPPYNTEAF
TRBV4-3	TRBJ2-7	-	ASSQGLADSSSYEQY
TRBV7-2	TRBJ1-2	-	ASSSTGNDAMRYT
TRBV7-2	TRBJ2-7	few	ASSLDVGVWEPGEQY
TRBV3-1	-	-	ASSPMRLRVETQY
TRBV7-8	TRBJ2-1	few	ASSLVAGAHFNGEQF
TRBV15	-	few	ATSRYRDRGVQETQY
TRBV7-9	TRBJ2-7	-	ASSWTGTSGVTYEQY
TRBV20-1	-	few	SARVEVRRAEETQY
TRBV9	TRBJ1-2	-	ASSVAGTGDYGYT
TRBV10-3	TRBJ1-5	few	AISETGQGSSNQPQH
TRBV7-9	TRBJ2-1	once	ATLGGNDWGMDEQF
TRBV7-2	TRBJ1-5	-	ASSLLGVGGIEPQH
TRBV4-2	TRBJ1-1	once	ASSQVAGMNTEAF
TRBV9	TRBJ2-1	few	ASSSRWGEQF
TRBV10-3	TRBJ2-3	few	AINHRDLTDTQY
TRBV18	TRBJ1-1	-	ASSPLLREDTEAF
TRBV29-1	TRBJ1-2	few	SAVGGAGGYT
TRBV20-1	-	-	SAIERTRGRAGAYQETQY
TRBV20-1	TRBJ2-5	-	SARDRVYQETQY
TRBV4-2	TRBJ2-7	many	ASSQAWDSPYEQY
TRBV20-1	TRBJ2-5	few	SARAQFRTQLGETQY
TRBV12-3/TRBV12-4	TRBJ2-7	few	ASRPRDYPYEQY
TRBV12-3/TRBV12-4	TRBJ1-6	-	ASRRRRAGGSYNSPLH
TRBV28	TRBJ1-5	-	ASSWINQPQH
TRBV27	TRBJ2-2	-	ASSKNTGELF
TRBV5-1	TRBJ2-3	few	ASSSGLAGPLTDTQY
TRBV5-1	TRBJ1-1	-	ASSPTGLPTEAF
TRBV7-3	TRBJ2-3	many	ASSEATGLAGGTDTQY
TRBV7-2	TRBJ2-7	few	ASSVAGTGFYEQY
TRBV7-9	TRBJ2-1	few	ASSGLFSVNEQF
TRBV20-1	TRBJ1-2	few	SAPDGLDYGYT
TRBV7-2	TRBJ1-3	-	ASSLQTGGGPNTIY
TRBV2	TRBJ2-5	-	ANRLVFYDNEQY
TRBV4-2	TRBJ2-7	once	ASSQGISGGFSYEQY
TRBV7-2	TRBJ2-7	-	ASSQTGTSLGNEQY
TRBV10-3	TRBJ1-2	-	AISDFDFGGYGYT